Listed below are T cell receptor beta chains from one sample, sequenced in a study of blood T cell repertoires in COVID-19. Data came from immunoSEQ multiplex PCR; TCRdb stores just in-frame clones and leaves some out. The data hold over 250,000 clones, with roughly 88% observed a single time. The sequenced sample consisted of peripheral blood. These receptor sequences come from a woman in her 70s with COVID-19, enrolled during active disease. The CDR3 runs from the conserved cysteine through the conserved F or W. The D gene is left open where the match is weak. Size is stated for part of the rows, as once, few or many counts, or as a class when the clone is expanded.

length | D | J | V | size | DNA | CDR3
16 | TRBD2 | TRBJ2-5 | TRBV6-2/TRBV6-3 | . | TGTGCCAGCAGCCCGGGACTAGCGGATGCCCAAGAGACCCAGTACTTC | CASSPGLADAQETQYF
16 | TRBD1 | TRBJ2-5 | TRBV19 | . | TGTGCCAGTAGTACCAAGACAGGGGGCATCCAAGAGACCCAGTACTTC | CASSTKTGGIQETQYF
14 | . | TRBJ2-3 | TRBV25-1 | . | TGTGCCAGCAGTGACGGTTCCATCACAGATACGCAGTATTTT | CASSDGSITDTQYF
14 | . | TRBJ2-1 | TRBV6-4 | . | TGTGCCAGCAGCCCGCGGGGAGGTAGAAATGAGCAGTTCTTC | CASSPRGGRNEQFF
14 | . | TRBJ1-2 | TRBV6-5 | . | TGTGCCAGCAGCCCGGTGGAGGGCTACTATGGCTACACCTTC | CASSPVEGYYGYTF
14 | TRBD1 | TRBJ1-2 | TRBV20-1 | . | TGCAGTGCTAGTGTCACAGGGGGAAACTATGGCTACACCTTC | CSASVTGGNYGYTF
17 | . | TRBJ1-1 | TRBV30 | . | TGTGCCTGGAGGACATCCAGGGAACGGAGGGAGAACACTGAAGCTTTCTTT | CAWRTSRERRENTEAFF
15 | TRBD1 | TRBJ2-2 | TRBV29-1 | . | TGCAGCGTTGCGACAGGGAATTGGTTTGCCGGGGAGCTGTTTTTT | CSVATGNWFAGELFF
13 | . | TRBJ1-5 | TRBV6-5 | few | TGTGCCAGCTCACGGTATCGCAATCAGCCCCAGCATTTT | CASSRYRNQPQHF
17 | . | TRBJ1-3 | TRBV9 | . | TGTGCCAGCAGCGTGGGGACATCTCCGGTATCCGGAAACACCATATATTTT | CASSVGTSPVSGNTIYF
15 | TRBD2 | TRBJ2-1 | TRBV7-3 | . | TGTGCCAGCAGCTCCCGACCTCATACTAGCGCACAGCAGTTCTTC | CASSSRPHTSAQQFF
15 | TRBD1 | TRBJ1-2 | TRBV28 | few | TGTGCCAGCAGTCCTCGGGACAGGGAGCTCTATGGCTACACCTTC | CASSPRDRELYGYTF
15 | . | TRBJ2-1 | TRBV6-2/TRBV6-3 | once | TGTGCCAGCAGTTACGGGGGCGCTAGTTTCAATGAGCAGTTCTTC | CASSYGGASFNEQFF
13 | . | TRBJ2-7 | TRBV5-6 | once | TGTGCCAGCAGCTTGATATCTTCCGACAAGCAGTACTTC | CASSLISSDKQYF
13 | TRBD1 | TRBJ2-1 | TRBV19 | . | TGTGCCAGTAACCCGACAGGGGTAAATGAGCAGTTCTTC | CASNPTGVNEQFF
14 | . | TRBJ1-1 | TRBV19 | few | TGTGCCAGTAGTCAGGGACATCCGAACACTGAAGCTTTCTTT | CASSQGHPNTEAFF
14 | TRBD1 | TRBJ2-7 | TRBV5-1 | . | TGCGCCAGCAGCTGGGGACAGGAGTACTACGAGCAGTACTTC | CASSWGQEYYEQYF
20 | . | TRBJ1-3 | TRBV6-4 | . | TGTGCCAGCACCCGACTTAACCGACGACGGGTTAACTTCTCTGGAAACACCATATATTTT | CASTRLNRRRVNFSGNTIYF
13 | TRBD1 | TRBJ2-5 | TRBV5-1 | . | TGCGCCAGCAGCCCGACAGGGGGAGAGACCCAGTACTTC | CASSPTGGETQYF
15 | . | TRBJ1-3 | TRBV6-5 | . | TGTGCCAGCAGTAGAGACAGAAACTCTGGAAACACCATATATTTT | CASSRDRNSGNTIYF
16 | TRBD1 | TRBJ1-2 | TRBV4-2 | few | TGTGCCAGCAGCCACAGACTGACAGGGGGTCTCGGAGGCTACACCTTC | CASSHRLTGGLGGYTF
14 | . | TRBJ1-1 | TRBV6-5 | . | TGTGCCAGCAGCCTCCTGGCCACCCAGACTGAAGCTTTCTTT | CASSLLATQTEAFF
12 | . | TRBJ1-5 | TRBV3-1/TRBV3-2 | . | TGTGCCAGCGGCAGGGGAAATCAGCCCCAGCATTTT | CASGRGNQPQHF
15 | TRBD1 | TRBJ1-2 | TRBV4-3 | . | TGCGCCAGCAGCCAGGGACAGGGGGATATCTATGGCTACACCTTC | CASSQGQGDIYGYTF
14 | TRBD1 | TRBJ1-1 | TRBV7-3 | . | TGTGCCAGCAGCTCCATGGACAGGGCCACTGAAGCTTTCTTT | CASSSMDRATEAFF
15 | TRBD2 | TRBJ2-2 | TRBV6-2/TRBV6-3 | . | TGTGCCAGCAGTTCTAGCGGGAGAAATACCGGGGAGCTGTTTTTT | CASSSSGRNTGELFF
13 | . | TRBJ2-7 | TRBV10-1 | . | TGCGCCAGCGGGAGGGGGGATGGGTACGAGCAGTACTTC | CASGRGDGYEQYF
15 | TRBD1 | TRBJ1-4 | TRBV5-4 | . | TGTGCCAGCAGCTTGCAGAGGGGGCCGAGAGAAAAACTGTTTTTT | CASSLQRGPREKLFF
15 | TRBD1 | TRBJ2-7 | TRBV11-1 | . | TGTGCCAGCAGCAAGTGGACAGGGTGGGGGGACGAGCAGTACTTC | CASSKWTGWGDEQYF
14 | . | TRBJ1-6 | TRBV5-6 | . | TGTGCCAGCAGCTTGTTACAGGGTAATTCACCCCTCCACTTT | CASSLLQGNSPLHF
15 | TRBD2 | TRBJ2-7 | TRBV4-1 | . | TGCGCCAGCAGCCCTGGTCGGCGGGAGGGGGGGGAGCAGTACTTC | CASSPGRREGGEQYF
15 | . | TRBJ2-1 | TRBV24-1 | . | TGTGCCACCAGTGATAATCGGATACCAGGTAATGAGCAGTTCTTC | CATSDNRIPGNEQFF
18 | TRBD2 | TRBJ2-7 | TRBV27 | . | TGTGCCAGCAGTTTAAGCTATGGCGGGAGCCGAGGGTCCTACGAGCAGTACTTC | CASSLSYGGSRGSYEQYF
14 | . | TRBJ1-1 | TRBV28 | . | TGTGCCAGCAGTTTAATCAGGGACTCCACTGAAGCTTTCTTT | CASSLIRDSTEAFF
15 | TRBD1 | TRBJ1-1 | TRBV6-1 | once | TGTGCCAGCAGTGAACTCGCAGGGGGGAACACTGAAGCTTTCTTT | CASSELAGGNTEAFF
16 | TRBD1 | TRBJ2-2 | TRBV19 | . | TGTGCCAGTAGCATGAATCCGGGACAGGGAACCGGGGAGCTGTTTTTT | CASSMNPGQGTGELFF
13 | . | TRBJ2-5 | TRBV10-3 | . | TGTGCCATCAGTGATGGACAGAGAGAGACCCAGTACTTC | CAISDGQRETQYF
15 | . | TRBJ1-1 | TRBV10-1 | . | TGCGCCAGCAGTGAGCCGTCCTCAGGCCGCCCTGAAGCTTTCTTT | CASSEPSSGRPEAFF
13 | . | TRBJ1-1 | TRBV27 | . | TGTGCCAGCAGAGGACAGCTAGACACTGAAGCTTTCTTT | CASRGQLDTEAFF
13 | . | TRBJ1-5 | TRBV6-1 | . | TGTGCCAGCGGTGACAATAGCAATCAGCCCCAGCATTTT | CASGDNSNQPQHF
16 | TRBD2 | TRBJ2-1 | TRBV3-1/TRBV3-2 | . | TGTGCCAGCAGCCAAGTTAGCGGGACAAGGGGGAATGAGCAGTTCTTC | CASSQVSGTRGNEQFF
13 | TRBD2 | TRBJ2-3 | TRBV10-3 | . | TGTGCCCACACCCGGGGACTAGCGGATACGCAGTATTTT | CAHTRGLADTQYF
14 | TRBD1 | TRBJ2-7 | TRBV28 | . | TGTGCCAGCAGTCCCCCAGGGGGATTGTACGAGCAGTACTTC | CASSPPGGLYEQYF
15 | TRBD1 | TRBJ2-1 | TRBV10-3 | . | TGTGCCATCAGTGAAAGGTTACAGGGGAGCAATGAGCAGTTCTTC | CAISERLQGSNEQFF
15 | TRBD1 | TRBJ1-5 | TRBV6-1 | . | TGTGCCAGCAGTGAGAGGGGGCGAGGCAATCAGCCCCAGCATTTT | CASSERGRGNQPQHF
14 | TRBD1 | TRBJ1-2 | TRBV27 | . | TGTGCCAGCAGCGAAACGACAGGGCCCTATGGCTACACCTTC | CASSETTGPYGYTF
16 | . | TRBJ2-3 | TRBV7-9 | . | TGTGCCAGCAGCCAATGGACAATTGGAGGGTCAGATACGCAGTATTTT | CASSQWTIGGSDTQYF
14 | TRBD1 | TRBJ1-2 | TRBV19 | . | TGTGCCAGTAGTACAACAGGGGGCTCTGATGGCTACACCTTC | CASSTTGGSDGYTF
15 | . | TRBJ2-3 | TRBV10-3 | . | TGTGCCATCAGCAGGAGGGGGGGCAGGGAAGATACGCAGTATTTT | CAISRRGGREDTQYF
12 | . | TRBJ1-5 | TRBV6-5 | . | TGTGCCAGCAGTTACGGAGATCAGCCCCAGCATTTT | CASSYGDQPQHF